The T cell receptor beta chain described here comes from a study of T-cell reconstitution after alpha-beta-depleted transplantation in children. Study-wide findings and caveats: T-cell counts and diversity at one year post-transplant came mainly from newly produced T cells. The study traced high day-60 TCRbeta diversity in some patients to surviving recipient T cells and thymic progenitors. Reportedly, only several hundred clones from non-depleted graft cells drove alpha-beta T-cell counts at about two months.

In its sample, this clonotype was seen many times. Its antigen is unidentified. Molecular barcoding with unique molecular identifiers was used for the TCRbeta library. TCRdb re-called the PCR reads with MiXCR, one entry per CDR3 protein. The sample records 600,000 to 700,000 distinct CDR3 sequences, over 10% being singletons. Between the trimmed V and J ends, which lost 3 bases and 9 bases, there was a span of 7 bases. The germline V gene has CDR1 MNHEY and CDR2 SMNVEV (reference sequence). This CDR3 has 11 amino acids. The sequence was collected from a girl aged 2-10 years with congenital amegakaryocytic thrombocytopenia, due to receive a stem cell transplant. Here the sequenced sample was PBMCs, taken before TCRalphabeta/CD19-depleted stem cell transplant. This chain uses TRBV27 with TRBJ2-3; D remains ambiguous. The CDR3 DNA reads TGTGCCAGCAGTTTCGGGCGCACGCAGTATTTT. This gives the protein CASSFGRTQYF.